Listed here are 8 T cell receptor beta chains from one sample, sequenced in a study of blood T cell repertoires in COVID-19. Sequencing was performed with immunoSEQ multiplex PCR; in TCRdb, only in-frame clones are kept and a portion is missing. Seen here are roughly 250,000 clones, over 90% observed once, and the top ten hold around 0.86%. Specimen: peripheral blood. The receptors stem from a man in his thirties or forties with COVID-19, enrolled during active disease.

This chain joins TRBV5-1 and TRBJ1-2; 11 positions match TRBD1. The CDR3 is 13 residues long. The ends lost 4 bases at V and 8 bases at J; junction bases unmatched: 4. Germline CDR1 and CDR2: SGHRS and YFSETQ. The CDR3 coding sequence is TGCGCCAGCAGCCCGGGACAGGGGGACGGCTACACCTTC. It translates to CASSPGQGDGYTF. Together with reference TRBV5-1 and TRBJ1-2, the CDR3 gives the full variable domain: KAGVTQTPRYLIKTRGQQVTLSCSPISGHRSVSWYQQTPGQGLQFLFEYFSETQRNKGNFPGRFSGRQFSNSRSEMNVSTLELGDSALYLCASSPGQGDGYTFGSGTRLTVV.

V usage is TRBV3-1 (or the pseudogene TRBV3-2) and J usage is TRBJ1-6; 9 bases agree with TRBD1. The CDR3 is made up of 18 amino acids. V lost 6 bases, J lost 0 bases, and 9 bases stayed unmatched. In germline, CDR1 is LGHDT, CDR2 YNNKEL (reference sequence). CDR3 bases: TGTGCCAGCAGAGTGGGACAGGGCGCCAGCTCCTATAATTCACCCCTCCACTTT. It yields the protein CASRVGQGASSYNSPLHF.

Written as DNA, the CDR3 is TGCGCCAGCAGCGTCAACAGGGGCGGGAGGGATGAGCAGTTCTTC. Its protein is CASSVNRGGRDEQFF. This chain joins TRBV5-1 and TRBJ2-1; 9 nucleotides align to TRBD2. CDR3 size: 15 residues. Germline values: CDR1 SGHRS, CDR2 YFSETQ. The V and J ends lost 4 bases and 8 bases, in that order; junction bases with no gene match: 10.

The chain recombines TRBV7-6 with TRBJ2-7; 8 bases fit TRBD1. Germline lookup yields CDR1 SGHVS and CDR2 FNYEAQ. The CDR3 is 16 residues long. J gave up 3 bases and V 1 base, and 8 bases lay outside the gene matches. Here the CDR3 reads CASSLGAGQDFYEQYF. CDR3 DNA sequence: TGTGCCAGCAGCTTAGGGGCGGGACAGGATTTCTACGAGCAGTACTTC.

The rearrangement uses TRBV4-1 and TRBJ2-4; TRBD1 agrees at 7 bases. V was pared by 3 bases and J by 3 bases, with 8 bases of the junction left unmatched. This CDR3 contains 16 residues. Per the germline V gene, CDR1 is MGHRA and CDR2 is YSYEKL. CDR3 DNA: TGCGCCAGCAGCCAGGACAGAGGGGGCGTCAAAAACATTCAGTACTTC. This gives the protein CASSQDRGGVKNIQYF.

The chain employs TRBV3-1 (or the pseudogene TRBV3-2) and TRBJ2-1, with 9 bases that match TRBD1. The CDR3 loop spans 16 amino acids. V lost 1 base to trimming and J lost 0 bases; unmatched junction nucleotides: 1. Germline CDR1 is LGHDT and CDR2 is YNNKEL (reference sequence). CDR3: CASSQVGQGSYNEQFF. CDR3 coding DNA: TGTGCCAGCAGCCAAGTGGGACAGGGCTCCTACAATGAGCAGTTCTTC.

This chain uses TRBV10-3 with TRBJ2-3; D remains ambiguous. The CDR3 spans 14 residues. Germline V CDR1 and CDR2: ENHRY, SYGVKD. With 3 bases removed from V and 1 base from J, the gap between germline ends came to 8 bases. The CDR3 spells CAISDSTGTDTQYF. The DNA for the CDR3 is TGTGCCATCAGTGATTCTACAGGCACAGATACGCAGTATTTT.

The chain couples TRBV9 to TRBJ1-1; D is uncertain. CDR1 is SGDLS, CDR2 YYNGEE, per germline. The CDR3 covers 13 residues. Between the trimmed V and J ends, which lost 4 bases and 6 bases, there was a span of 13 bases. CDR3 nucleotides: TGTGCCAGCAGCCCCTGGTCTAGCCCTGAAGCTTTCTTT. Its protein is CASSPWSSPEAFF.